The present TCR beta chain was sequenced within a study of T cells after yellow fever vaccination. Turning to the study itself: Any fraction with a low cell number was prepared using SMART-Seq v4 Ultra Low Input. Findings and limits, study-wide: Bulk-population clonotypes that are abundant could appear as contaminants in FACS-sorted repertoires. A large majority of primary-vaccination clones showed up again after the booster (96% CD4, 85% to 90% CD8).

The CDR3 spans 14 residues. The study made its TCR cDNA through 5'RACE template switching. That step introduced a universal primer site along with UMIs. One entry per CDR3 protein results from TCRdb running MiXCR on the 5' RACE reads. In the table there are 230,000 or so distinct CDR3 sequences, roughly 3.5% of which are singletons. The table lists this clonotype with many counts. As yet, its antigen is unknown. A junction end diverges from the germline sequence, so it may reflect a read error. The receptor's source is a man aged 18 to 30 who received the YFV17D yellow fever vaccine. The material sequenced was PBMCs, taken 15 days after the yellow fever booster vaccination. This sequence joins TRBV12-3 or TRBV12-4 and TRBJ2-3; 8 bases agree with TRBD2. For the CDR3, the DNA is TGTGCCAGCAGTCCCGGGGGGGGCGCAGATGCGCAGTATTTT. Translated: CASSPGGGADAQYF.